The 3 T cell receptor beta chains given below trace back to one sample, sequenced in a study of Ad26.COV2.S vaccination and SARS-CoV-2 variants. Assay used: immunoSEQ multiplex PCR; TCRdb lists only in-frame clones, some missing. The sample records roughly 700,000 clones, roughly 90% being singletons. Treatment specified: approximately 18 received Ad26.COV2.S at low or high dose, single or two shots; several received placebo; per-sample allocation not given. After the first vaccine or placebo injection, samples were drawn on day 63. The source was peripheral blood, collected in a trial of Ad26.COV2.S vaccine versus placebo. The receptors were sampled from a person between 18 and 60 years old who received the Ad26.COV2.S COVID-19 vaccine or a placebo.

The CDR3 DNA sequence: TGTGCCAGCAGTTTCCCGACAGGCCCAGCAGATACGCAGTATTTT. The encoded protein is CASSFPTGPADTQYF. V is TRBV6-2 or TRBV6-3 and J is TRBJ2-3, with D maybe TRBD1 (6 bases). Germline values: CDR1 MNHEY, CDR2 SVGEGT. This CDR3 contains 15 residues. V was clipped by 4 bases and J by 4 bases, with 15 bases between them.

CDR3 DNA sequence: TGTGCCAGCAGCTTATACCCTAGCGGGGGCTCCACCTACGAGCAGTACTTC. Its protein product is CASSLYPSGGSTYEQYF. V gene TRBV7-2 combines with J gene TRBJ2-7; 10 nucleotides align to TRBD2. The trim removed 2 bases at V and 2 bases at J, leaving 9 bases unmatched. This CDR3 is 17 amino acids long. From germline, CDR1 is SGHTA and CDR2 FQGNSA.

The genes are TRBV19 and TRBJ1-6; D is ambiguous. In germline, CDR1 is LNHDA, CDR2 SQIVND (reference sequence). The CDR3 is 15 amino acids. With 4 bases removed from V and 5 bases from J, the gap between germline ends came to 12 bases. CDR3: CASSTSPPNNSPLHF. The CDR3 DNA sequence: TGTGCCAGTAGTACGAGTCCTCCGAATAATTCACCCCTCCACTTT. Supplemented by reference TRBV19 and TRBJ1-6, the full variable domain reads DGGITQSPKYLFRKEGQNVTLSCEQNLNHDAMYWYRQDPGQGLRLIYYSQIVNDFQKGDIAEGYSVSREKKESFPLTVTSAQKNPTAFYLCASSTSPPNNSPLHFGNGTRLTVT.